This TCR beta chain was observed in a study of CD8 T cells in Susac syndrome (dated by TCRdb to the late 2010s). About the investigation overall: Whether CD8+ T cell activation and differentiation in Susac syndrome was antigen driven was tested using repertoire sequencing. The study compared CD8+ T cell repertoire clonality among over ten healthy donors, 14 Susac syndrome patients and fewer than 19 multiple sclerosis patients.

RNA was extracted with the RNeasy kit and roughly 0.45 to 1 ug was reverse transcribed using random hexamers. TCR beta CDR3 regions were amplified with the immunoSEQ multiplex PCR assay covering 54 Vbeta and 13 Jbeta segments. PCR amplification bias was corrected by using a synthetic template baseline for primer optimization and computational correction. Regarding the original processing steps: Reads were annotated to V, D and J genes per IMGT and analyzed with immunoSEQ Analyzer, keeping only productive sequences. To calculate clonality, Shannon entropy was normalized by log2 of the number of productive unique sequences and then subtracted from one. For each patient and control, public and private clones were evaluated within the 100 most prevalent clones. A clone was defined as Susac-specific if it was absent from the healthy and MS cohorts, from about a thousand published viral clones and from other ImmuneACCESS disease sequences. TCRdb itself trimmed the public reads at Q25 with fastp, ran MiXCR and retained productive beta chains. Every distinct CDR3 protein forms one entry, paired with its most common genes and DNA. The authors' filters were not applied to this entry. Present in this sample are some 120,000 distinct CDR3 sequences, about 92% of which were seen just once. The ten largest account for roughly 0.32% of the sample.

Note on this clonotype: The clone's antigen remains unknown. No qualities accompany the bases; no much larger clone lies one base away.

High-throughput TCR beta sequencing profiled peripheral blood CD8+ and CD4+ T cells from healthy donors, Susac syndrome patients and multiple sclerosis patients. The multiple sclerosis controls were treatment-naive patients whose relapsing-remitting disease, either stable or active, fulfilled the revised McDonald criteria. Bulk CD8+ and CD4+ T cells were purified magnetically by negative isolation, whereas CD8+ TEMRA cells were enriched by FACS. Blood was collected in EDTA tubes and processed within 24 hours, with PBMCs isolated through density gradient centrifugation. PBMCs intended for TCR sequencing were frozen in liquid nitrogen and were later thawed in a 37 degrees C water bath. The sorted or isolated CD4+, CD8+ and CD8+ TEMRA cells had a purity of 90% or higher. At the junction V is shortened by 4 bases and J by 6 bases; bases outside the gene matches: 7. CDR1 LGHDT and CDR2 YNNKEL are derived from the germline V gene (reference sequence). The CDR3 runs 15 amino acids, cysteine and phenylalanine included. Of the read, only the CDR3 DNA is kept; its 45 bases are in frame from base 1.

The study at large found these results: The number of individuals in the TCR sequencing and HLA analysis was acknowledged as relatively small.

The sequence derives from a human donor with multiple sclerosis. Sequenced input: CD8+ T cells from PBMCs. The chain is encoded by TRBV3-1 joined to TRBJ2-2, and 8 junction bases match TRBD2. This receptor carries the CDR3 CASSPQREFAGELFF. The nucleotide sequence reads as follows: TGTGCCAGCAGCCCCCAGCGGGAGTTTGCCGGGGAGCTGTTTTTT.